One and the same sample provided the 32 T cell receptor beta chains below, sequenced in a study of T-cell reconstitution after alpha-beta-depleted transplantation in children. It was with unique molecular identifiers that the TCRbeta library was prepared. TCRdb called the PCR reads again in MiXCR, with one record for every CDR3 protein. The sample holds 600,000 to 700,000 distinct CDR3 sequences, around 17% seen once. The sequenced sample was PBMCs from the stem cell graft donor, obtained from the stem cell graft. The receptors originated from a human donor who donated a stem cell graft to a child with acute myeloid leukemia.

In its sample, this clonotype was seen a few times. This chain uses TRBV27 with TRBJ1-2; 7 nucleotides match TRBD1. The CDR3 contains 13 residues. V shed 4 bases and J 8 bases; nucleotides not matched to a gene: 7. CDR1 and CDR2 (germline): MNHEY, SMNVEV (reference sequence). CDR3 sequence (DNA): TGTGCCAGCAGTTCCTACAGGGGCGACGGCTACACCTTC. The encoded protein is CASSSYRGDGYTF.

This clonotype was seen a few times. The chain carries TRBV25-1 and TRBJ1-2, with D perhaps matching TRBD1 (5 bases). Germline V gives CDR1 MGHDK, CDR2 SYGVNS. The CDR3 is made up of 15 amino acids. Trimming left V 6 bases short and J 2 bases short, with 16 bases between. CDR3 DNA sequence: TGTGCCAGCAGCCCCCGGGGGACGGGCAACTATGGCTACACCTTC. Translated, it gives CASSPRGTGNYGYTF.

The V gene is TRBV25-1, the J gene TRBJ1-1, with TRBD1 as a possible D gene (5 bases). This CDR3 spans 13 amino acids. V was clipped by 2 bases and J by 11 bases, with 15 bases between them. Germline CDR1 and CDR2: MGHDK and SYGVNS. The CDR3 region is CASSERGGTDAFF. The CDR3 nucleotides read TGTGCCAGCAGTGAACGGGGGGGTACGGACGCTTTCTTT.

The chain employs TRBV12-3 or TRBV12-4 and TRBJ1-4; D possibly corresponds to TRBD1 (5 bases). The germline V and J ends were trimmed by 5 bases and 8 bases, with 15 bases remaining between them. This CDR3 has 14 residues. Here the CDR3 reads CASSPDSDGEKLFF. Written as DNA, the CDR3 is TGTGCCAGCAGTCCAGACAGTGATGGCGAAAAACTGTTTTTT.

V and J are TRBV20-1 and TRBJ1-2; D not certain. Germline V CDR1 and CDR2: DFQATT, SNEGSKA (reference sequence). The CDR3 is made up of 10 amino acids. The V end was cut by 3 bases, the J end by 4 bases, with 3 bases between. The CDR3 is CSASSYGYTF. CDR3 sequence (DNA): TGCAGTGCTAGTTCCTATGGCTACACCTTC.

Of note for this clonotype: One base away lies a much larger clone, so this may be a sequencing read error. The chain employs TRBV20-1 and TRBJ2-7, with D perhaps TRBD1 or TRBD2 (5 bases each). V shed 2 bases and J shed 0 bases, with 17 bases lying between them. This CDR3 contains 16 residues. Germline V gene data show CDR1 as DFQATT and CDR2 as SNEGSKA (reference sequence). The CDR3, as DNA: TGCAGTGCTAGACACCCCCGGGGCTTAAACTCCTACGAGCAGTACTTC. Translation: CSARHPRGLNSYEQYF.

Ten or more counts support this clonotype. The chain recombines TRBV7-9 with TRBJ2-5; a weak D match, TRBD1 (6 bases). CDR1 and CDR2 (germline): SEHNR, FQNEAQ (reference sequence). With 5 bases removed from V and 2 bases from J, the gap between germline ends came to 12 bases. The CDR3 loop spans 14 amino acids. The CDR3 protein is CASSAVGQQETQYF. DNA for the CDR3: TGTGCCAGCAGCGCCGTCGGACAGCAAGAGACCCAGTACTTC. The full variable domain, with the rest looked up from reference TRBV7-9 and TRBJ2-5, is DTGVSQNPRHKITKRGQNVTFRCDPISEHNRLYWYRQTLGQGPEFLTYFQNEAQLEKSRLLSDRFSAERPKGSFSTLEIQRTEQGDSAMYLCASSAVGQQETQYFGPGTRLLVL.

This clonotype was seen ten or more times. This chain uses TRBV7-2 with TRBJ1-6; 10 bases are a match to TRBD1. The V gene end was trimmed by 5 bases and the J gene end by 9 bases; junction bases not matched to a gene: 10. The germline V gene encodes CDR1 SGHTA and CDR2 FQGNSA. CDR3 length: 16 residues. The DNA of the CDR3 is TGTGCCAGCAGCCCTCGACAGGGGGCAACGAGTTCACCCCTCCACTTT. Translating gives CASSPRQGATSSPLHF.

The rearrangement joins TRBV27 to TRBJ1-5, with D perhaps TRBD1 (5 bases). In germline, CDR1 is MNHEY, CDR2 SMNVEV (reference sequence). With 1 base removed from V and 5 bases from J, the gap between germline ends came to 12 bases. The CDR3 totals 15 residues. CDR3 loop: CASSLLGTRDQPQHF. CDR3 DNA sequence: TGTGCCAGCAGTTTATTAGGGACCCGCGATCAGCCCCAGCATTTT.

The J gene is TRBJ1-3, the V gene TRBV12-3 or TRBV12-4; D is possibly TRBD1 (6 bases). Trimming shortened V by 6 bases and J by 0 bases, and 9 bases separated the two germline ends. The CDR3 is 14 amino acids. CDR3 DNA sequence: TGTGCCAGCAGCGGACAGCTCTCTGGAAACACCATATATTTT. Protein product: CASSGQLSGNTIYF.

This clonotype showed up just a few times. V and J are TRBV5-5 and TRBJ2-3; TRBD2 agrees at 7 bases. The CDR3 length is 17 residues. J lost 2 bases, V lost 3 bases, and 12 bases had no gene match. CDR1 is SGHKS, CDR2 YYEKEE, per germline (reference sequence). CDR3 sequence (DNA): TGTGCCAGCAGCTCTCCGGAGGGAGGGCGTTACACAGATACGCAGTATTTT. Amino acids: CASSSPEGGRYTDTQYF.

Worth noting for this clonotype: A single base separates this from a much larger clone, so it may be a read error. The gene calls are TRBV20-1 and TRBJ2-1, with D perhaps TRBD2 (7 bases). The V gene's germline CDR1 is DFQATT and CDR2 SNEGSKA (reference sequence). The CDR3 sequence is 15 residues long. The CDR3 DNA reads TGCTGTGCTAGCCCGCTGACGGGGGGCGGCGATGAGCAGTTCTTC. As protein: CCASPLTGGGDEQFF.

This clonotype was counted between two and nine times. The genes are TRBV15 and TRBJ2-5; D remains ambiguous. CDR3 size: 15 residues. CDR1 is LNHNV and CDR2 is YYDKDF in the germline V gene (reference sequence). V was cut by 0 bases and J by 0 bases, with 8 bases left in between. The DNA for the CDR3 is TGTGCCACCAGCAGAGATTATAGTGACCAAGAGACCCAGTACTTC. As protein: CATSRDYSDQETQYF.

The gene calls are TRBV5-1 and TRBJ1-1; 8 positions agree with TRBD1. CDR3 length: 14 residues. CDR1 SGHRS and CDR2 YFSETQ come from the germline V gene. J lost 7 bases, V lost 0 bases, and 5 bases had no gene match. The CDR3, as DNA: TGCGCCAGCAGCTTGGCAGGGGGCGCCGGTGAAGCTTTCTTT. Amino acids: CASSLAGGAGEAFF.

This clonotype was recorded many times. This sequence joins TRBV6-2 or TRBV6-3 and TRBJ1-2, with D maybe TRBD1 (6 bases). Germline V CDR1 and CDR2: MNHEY, SVGEGT. The CDR3 extends over 13 amino acids. V dropped 2 bases and J dropped 6 bases, with 10 bases sitting between them. CDR3 coding DNA: TGTGCCAGCAGTTACCGGGGGCCCAATGGCTACACCTTC. Its protein product is CASSYRGPNGYTF.

The rearrangement joins TRBV6-1 to TRBJ2-3, with a possible D match to TRBD2 (5 bases). The V end was cut by 8 bases, the J end by 5 bases, with 17 bases between. CDR1 is MNHNS, CDR2 SASEGT, per germline. The CDR3 extends over 14 amino acids. CDR3 nucleotide sequence: TGTGCCAGCCACGCCCTGCGGGTGGGAGATACGCAGTATTTT. Protein product: CASHALRVGDTQYF.

This clonotype was detected ten times or more. V and J are TRBV6-4 and TRBJ2-3; the D is unclear. V lost 0 bases to trimming and J lost 8 bases, with 12 bases between them. This CDR3 comprises 14 residues. Germline V gene sequence: CDR1 MRHNA, CDR2 SNTAGT. The CDR3: CASSDSPPAGTQYF. CDR3 in DNA: TGTGCCAGCAGTGACTCACCCCCAGCTGGTACGCAGTATTTT.

Comments on this clonotype: This clone may be a read error of a much larger clone one base away. The gene calls are TRBV12-3 or TRBV12-4 and TRBJ1-2; tentatively, D is TRBD1 (6 bases). Trimming shortened V by 6 bases and J by 4 bases, and 18 bases separated the two germline ends. The CDR3 extends over 15 amino acids. The CDR3 reads CASSRGGSPFYGYTF. CDR3 in DNA: TGTGCCAGCAGCCGCGGGGGCAGTCCCTTCTATGGCTACACCTTC.

The V gene is TRBV5-6, the J gene TRBJ2-4; 7 bases line up with TRBD2. Losses at the gene ends were 4 bases for V and 6 bases for J; bases not matched to a gene: 13. CDR1 SGHDT and CDR2 YYEEEE come from the germline V gene. The CDR3 totals 16 residues. The chain's CDR3 is CASSLETAPGGNIQYF. The CDR3 DNA sequence: TGTGCCAGCAGCCTCGAAACGGCCCCGGGGGGAAACATTCAGTACTTC.

This clonotype was picked up a small number of times. The chain joins TRBV10-1 to TRBJ2-7; the match to TRBD1 covers 7 bases. The CDR3 has 17 residues. Losses at the gene ends were 4 bases for V and 1 base for J; bases not matched to a gene: 13. Per the germline V gene, CDR1 is WNHNN and CDR2 is SYGVQD (reference sequence). DNA of the CDR3: TGCGCCAGCAGTGGGGTAGAACCGGGACAGAGGTCCTACGAGCAGTACGTC. Protein sequence: CASSGVEPGQRSYEQYV.

There are many counts of this clonotype. The chain employs TRBV12-3 or TRBV12-4 and TRBJ1-5; a possible D gene is TRBD1 (6 bases). Trimming took 2 bases from V and 4 from J, leaving 6 bases between them. This CDR3 has 13 residues. This chain's CDR3 is CASSLTGNQPQHF. The CDR3 nucleotides read TGTGCCAGCAGTTTAACAGGGAATCAGCCCCAGCATTTT.

The chain uses TRBV20-1 and TRBJ1-2; 8 positions agree with TRBD1. The CDR3 sequence is 13 residues long. The V segment lost 1 base and the J segment 8 bases; nucleotides outside the gene matches: 6. CDR1 and CDR2 from the germline V gene are DFQATT and SNEGSKA (reference sequence). Here the CDR3 reads CSARGGTGLGYTF. The CDR3, as DNA: TGCAGTGCTAGAGGAGGGACAGGTCTGGGCTACACCTTC.

Many counts were recorded for this clonotype. The V and J genes are TRBV12-3 or TRBV12-4 and TRBJ1-2; D might be TRBD1 (5 bases). Trimming shortened V by 5 bases and J by 0 bases, and 16 bases separated the two germline ends. The CDR3 totals 16 residues. The CDR3 nucleotides read TGTGCCAGCAGTCCCACGAGACAGCAAGCTAACTATGGCTACACCTTC. Translating gives CASSPTRQQANYGYTF.

Only a few counts were recorded for this clonotype. This chain joins TRBV15 and TRBJ2-1; 8 nucleotides match TRBD2. The CDR3 has 15 residues. Germline CDR1 is LNHNV and CDR2 is YYDKDF (reference sequence). With V trimmed by 0 bases and J by 6 bases, 4 bases remained unmatched. The CDR3 sequence is CATSRDTSGVNEQFF. CDR3 coding DNA: TGTGCCACCAGCAGAGATACTAGCGGCGTCAATGAGCAGTTCTTC. Full variable domain (missing parts from reference TRBV15 and TRBJ2-1): DAMVIQNPRYQVTQFGKPVTLSCSQTLNHNVMYWYQQKSSQAPKLLFHYYDKDFNNEADTPDNFQSRRPNTSFCFLDIRSPGLGDTAMYLCATSRDTSGVNEQFFGPGTRLTVL.

The sample holds many counts of this clonotype. This chain connects TRBV20-1 to TRBJ2-1, with D possibly called TRBD1 or TRBD2 (6 bases each). Germline CDR1 reads DFQATT; CDR2 reads SNEGSKA (reference sequence). Trimming took off 4 bases at V and 1 base at J, with 8 bases between the two ends. This CDR3 spans 13 amino acids. Here the CDR3 reads CSAKGGSYNEQFF. As DNA, the CDR3 is TGCAGTGCTAAGGGGGGATCCTACAATGAGCAGTTCTTC.

This clonotype appeared once. The rearrangement uses TRBV5-6 and TRBJ2-7, with a tentative D call TRBD2 (5 bases). The germline gives CDR1 SGHDT, CDR2 YYEEEE. This CDR3 region has 14 residues. Trimming cost V 2 bases and J 5 bases, with 14 bases left between them. The CDR3 loop reads CASSFGEGGHEQYF. The DNA of the CDR3 is TGTGCCAGCAGCTTCGGTGAGGGTGGGCACGAGCAGTACTTC.

The CDR3 is CASSLIPDSRETQYF. The CDR3 nucleotides read TGTGCCAGCAGCTTAATTCCGGACAGTAGGGAGACCCAGTACTTC. The rearrangement links TRBV7-7 to TRBJ2-5; the D gene is possibly TRBD1 (6 bases). The CDR3 spans 15 residues. Trimming removed 2 bases from V and 5 bases from J, with 15 bases in between. Germline assignment: CDR1 SSHAT and CDR2 FNYEAQ (reference sequence).

The rearrangement joins TRBV7-9 to TRBJ1-2; D ambiguous. Germline CDR1 SEHNR, CDR2 FQNEAQ (reference sequence). Deletions cut 1 base from V and 6 bases from J, with 15 bases between. The CDR3 has 15 amino acids. CDR3 in amino acids: CASSLVVDSLHGYTF. The CDR3 nucleotides are TGTGCCAGCAGCTTAGTGGTCGATTCCCTCCATGGCTACACCTTC.

This clonotype was seen many times. The chain has TRBV5-1 and TRBJ2-1; tentatively, D is TRBD2 (5 bases). The germline gives CDR1 SGHRS, CDR2 YFSETQ. Between the trimmed V and J ends, which lost 5 bases and 8 bases, there was a span of 14 bases. The CDR3 consists of 13 residues. CDR3 nucleotide sequence: TGCGCCAGCAGTAGAGGGCTGGTGGATGAGCAGTTCTTC. Its translation is CASSRGLVDEQFF.

This clonotype was observed many times. The gene calls are TRBV29-1 and TRBJ1-1, with D unclear. This CDR3 spans 14 amino acids. Germline V gene sequence: CDR1 SQVTM, CDR2 ANQGSEA. V lost 4 bases, J lost 0 bases, and 12 bases lay in between. The CDR3 sequence is CSVAPVLMNTEAFF. The CDR3 nucleotides are TGCAGCGTTGCTCCAGTACTCATGAACACTGAAGCTTTCTTT.

A few counts support this clonotype. This sequence joins TRBV7-9 and TRBJ1-1; D ambiguous. This CDR3 is 13 amino acids long. CDR1 and CDR2 from the germline V gene are SEHNR and FQNEAQ (reference sequence). The germline V and J ends were trimmed by 4 bases and 6 bases, with 12 bases remaining between them. The CDR3 region has the DNA TGTGCCAGCAGCTCTAATGACGACGCTGAAGCTTTCTTT. It is translated as CASSSNDDAEAFF. Variable domain in full (rest from reference TRBV7-9 and TRBJ1-1): DTGVSQNPRHKITKRGQNVTFRCDPISEHNRLYWYRQTLGQGPEFLTYFQNEAQLEKSRLLSDRFSAERPKGSFSTLEIQRTEQGDSAMYLCASSSNDDAEAFFGQGTRLTVV.

This clonotype was detected many times. The J gene is TRBJ2-3, the V gene TRBV20-1; D gene unclear. Per germline, CDR1 DFQATT and CDR2 SNEGSKA (reference sequence). The CDR3 runs 15 residues. The V and J ends lost 0 bases and 0 bases respectively, with 10 bases between them. The CDR3 region is CSARDLPMSTDTQYF. CDR3 coding DNA: TGCAGTGCTAGAGATTTGCCAATGAGCACAGATACGCAGTATTTT.